This section outlines one T cell receptor (beta chain) sequence together with its context. Its specific antigen is unknown. Its ends do not fully match the called genes, so a read error is possible. The sample belongs to a study of blood T cell repertoires in COVID-19 (TCRdb year 2020). In the study overall: Samples covering the acute and convalescent phases of COVID-19 were provided by collaborators in the United States, Italy and Spain. Where available, HLA class I and class II types were taken from metadata supplied by the sample provider and were not determined by assay-based typing. A freely available public database, intended as a resource for researchers studying the immune response to SARS-CoV-2, is where the repertoires were released. The prospective study material was composed of cDNA or gDNA derived from T cells, B-cell-depleted T cells, or PBMCs. Samples came from the ongoing ImmuneRACE study (first 160 participants) plus 1,254 subjects from 6 global collaborators. The sample metadata nearly always contained a de-identified subject ID, COVID-19 status, age in years and sex. The dataset comprised deeply sampled blood TCRbeta repertoires from subjects exposed to, actively infected with, or recovered from COVID-19. Study-wide conclusions, independent of this receptor: The quantity of clinical and demographic metadata differed by source and by participant and was supplied without curation.

The germline V gene (reference sequence) provides CDR1 GTSNPN and CDR2 SVGIG. Its CDR3 holds 16 amino acids, cysteine through phenylalanine. Of the read, only the CDR3 DNA is kept; its 48 bases are in frame from base 1. Collaborating institutions collected whole blood in K2EDTA tubes following their own protocols. For TCRbeta analysis, collaborators shipped samples in one of three forms: frozen whole blood, isolated PBMCs, or DNA extracted from either of those sample types. TCRbeta CDR3 regions were amplified from genomic DNA by means of the immunoSEQ Assay, a bias-controlled multiplex PCR. Per the source publication's procedure: The number of nucleated cells in each sample was estimated by amplification of reference gene primers within the assay. Sequence reads were collapsed and filtered to measure the absolute abundance of every unique TCRbeta CDR3 rearrangement. For each sample, productive Simpson clonality was calculated as the square root of Simpson's diversity index over productive rearrangements. Drawn from immuneACCESS, this table holds only the in-frame rearrangements with V and J called that TCRdb kept. Clones are partly lost; checked studies trace under half to an unresolved V gene and leave the rest unexplained. The V and J calls and clone size were taken over from that table, and D and trimming were inferred from the DNA. This sample lists 20,000 to 25,000 clones; 80% to 90% were detected once. Over 25% of the sample belongs to the ten largest clones.

The sequence derives from a human donor with active COVID-19. The donor label of this sample is uncertain. This receptor chain uses TRBV30 and TRBJ1-6, and TRBD1 matches 8 of the central bases. The sequencing input was peripheral blood. The nucleotides read TGTGCCCGGAGTGTATCCAGGGGGCAGAAGAATTCACCCCTCCACTTT. Translated, it gives CARSVSRGQKNSPLHF.